One and the same sample provided the 17 T cell receptor beta chains below, sequenced in a study of blood T cell repertoires in COVID-19. The repertoire was sequenced with immunoSEQ multiplex PCR; TCRdb's copy has only in-frame clones and lacks some. Of some 63,000 clones in the sample, 70% to 80% were seen once. Sample: peripheral blood. The receptors were gathered from a human donor in a cohort sampled during active COVID-19.

This clone has at least ten counts. This sequence joins TRBV5-1 and TRBJ2-2, with 12 bases fitting TRBD2. This CDR3 has 17 amino acids. The V gene end was trimmed by 4 bases and the J gene end by 4 bases; junction bases not matched to a gene: 8. CDR1 is SGHRS and CDR2 is YFSETQ in the germline V gene. The CDR3 sequence: CASSHGSLAGGTGELFF. The DNA for the CDR3 is TGCGCCAGCAGCCACGGGTCACTAGCGGGAGGCACCGGGGAGCTGTTTTTT.

The count of this clone is one. J is TRBJ2-3 and V is TRBV5-6; TRBD2 aligns across 8 bases. The germline V gene has CDR1 SGHDT and CDR2 YYEEEE. The CDR3 sequence is 15 residues long. After removal of 6 bases from V and 5 bases from J, the junction contained 11 bases not matched to a gene. Here the CDR3 DNA reads TGTGCCAGCACCCAAGCGGGAGTGGTGAGAGATACGCAGTATTTT. It codes for CASTQAGVVRDTQYF.

This sequence joins TRBV3-1 (or the pseudogene TRBV3-2) and TRBJ2-1; 14 bases are a match to TRBD2. The length of the CDR3 is 16 residues. Trimming removed 0 bases from V and 7 bases from J; junction bases left unmatched: 2. Germline CDR1 is LGHDT and CDR2 is YNNKEL (reference sequence). CDR3 sequence (DNA): TGTGCCAGCAGCCAAGATAGGACTAGCGGGAGGAATGAGCAGTTCTTC. Its translation is CASSQDRTSGRNEQFF.

CDR3 bases: TGTGCCTGGAGTGAATGGGGGGGGGCCTACGAGCAGTACTTC. Its protein product is CAWSEWGGAYEQYF. The chain employs TRBV30 and TRBJ2-7, with 7 bases lining up with TRBD2. Trimming took 1 base from V and 2 from J; bases not matched to a gene: 5. Germline-derived CDR1 and CDR2 are GTSNPN and SVGIG (reference sequence). The CDR3 is 14 amino acids.

The chain carries TRBV6-5 and TRBJ2-3; 7 bases are shared with TRBD1. The CDR3 loop spans 16 amino acids. V gave up 2 bases and J gave up 3 bases; unmatched junction bases: 8. Germline V gene data show CDR1 as MNHEY and CDR2 as SVGAGI. The CDR3 coding sequence is TGTGCCAGCAGTTACCTCACAGGGGCCAGGACAGATACGCAGTATTTT. This sequence encodes CASSYLTGARTDTQYF.

The genes are TRBV24-1 and TRBJ1-5; 7 nucleotides line up with TRBD1. CDR1 and CDR2 (germline): KGHDR, SFDVKD. The CDR3 covers 14 residues. The trim removed 4 bases at V and 7 bases at J, leaving 6 bases unmatched. For the CDR3, the DNA is TGTGCCACCAGTGAATACAGGGGTGGACAGCCCCAGCATTTT. Residues: CATSEYRGGQPQHF.

The rearrangement joins TRBV7-6 to TRBJ2-7, with 8 bases matching TRBD1. Trimming cost V 5 bases and J 1 base; bases outside gene matches: 7. The CDR3 loop spans 15 amino acids. CDR1 and CDR2 from the germline V gene are SGHVS and FNYEAQ. The CDR3 DNA follows: TGTGCCAGCAGCCCCGGACAGGGTTATTCCTACGAGCAGTACTTC. Translated, it gives CASSPGQGYSYEQYF.

The chain combines TRBV7-8 with TRBJ1-5; TRBD1 agrees at 10 bases. Unmatched junction bases numbered 3, after V lost 5 bases and J lost 2 bases. Germline assignment: CDR1 SGHVS and CDR2 FQNEAQ. This CDR3 spans 15 amino acids. Here the CDR3 reads CASSTGTGGNQPQHF. The CDR3 DNA follows: TGTGCCAGCAGCACCGGGACAGGGGGCAATCAGCCCCAGCATTTT. Full variable domain (outside the CDR3, taken from reference TRBV7-8 and TRBJ1-5): GAGVSQSPRYKVAKRGQDVALRCDPISGHVSLFWYQQALGQGPEFLTYFQNEAQLDKSGLPSDRFFAERPEGSVSTLKIQRTQQEDSAVYLCASSTGTGGNQPQHFGDGTRLSIL.

The chain employs TRBV13 and TRBJ2-2, with TRBD1 matching over 7 bases. Germline V lookup: CDR1 PRHDT, CDR2 FYEKMQ (reference sequence). CDR3 length: 15 amino acids. V was pared by 5 bases and J by 6 bases, with 9 bases of the junction left unmatched. The CDR3 reads CASSANRGLAGELFF. CDR3 in DNA: TGTGCCAGCAGCGCTAACAGGGGTCTAGCCGGGGAGCTGTTTTTT.

This clone was detected once. The rearrangement uses TRBV18 and TRBJ2-7; D possibly corresponds to TRBD1 (5 bases). Germline-derived CDR1 and CDR2 are KGHSH and LQKENI. Trimming took 3 bases from V and 0 from J, leaving 15 bases between them. CDR3 size: 16 residues. The CDR3 loop reads CASSPQGVSSSYEQYF. CDR3 nucleotide sequence: TGTGCCAGCTCACCTCAAGGGGTTTCGAGCTCCTACGAGCAGTACTTC.

V usage is TRBV3-1 (or the pseudogene TRBV3-2) and J usage is TRBJ2-3; possibly TRBD2 for D (5 bases). CDR1 LGHDT and CDR2 YNNKEL come from the germline V gene (reference sequence). Trimming took off 5 bases at V and 2 bases at J, with 14 bases between the two ends. The CDR3 covers 15 residues. DNA for the CDR3: TGTGCCAGCAGCTTGGGGTGGGAGATCACAGATACGCAGTATTTT. As protein: CASSLGWEITDTQYF.

The J gene is TRBJ2-1, the V gene TRBV7-2; D perhaps matches TRBD1 (5 bases). Germline CDR1 and CDR2: SGHTA and FQGNSA. The length of the CDR3 is 17 residues. V lost 5 bases and J lost 1, with 18 bases in between. The CDR3 loop reads CASSPRARSPSYNEQFF. CDR3 in DNA: TGTGCCAGCAGCCCCAGGGCCCGCTCCCCGTCCTACAATGAGCAGTTCTTC.

This clone is a singleton in its sample. The chain links TRBV19 to TRBJ1-2, with no clear D. CDR1 LNHDA and CDR2 SQIVND come from the germline V gene (reference sequence). CDR3 size: 12 residues. Trimming removed 3 bases from V and 13 bases from J, with 15 bases in between. CDR3 bases: TGTGCCAGTAGTATGGTCAGGAATGGGCCCACCTTC. It is translated as CASSMVRNGPTF.

In its sample, this clone was seen a few times. The V call is TRBV19, the J call TRBJ2-4; D may be TRBD2 (5 bases). Germline V gives CDR1 LNHDA, CDR2 SQIVND (reference sequence). The CDR3 is 17 amino acids. With 5 bases removed from V and 3 bases from J, the gap between germline ends came to 20 bases. CDR3 region: CASSALTLREGKNIQYF. The CDR3 DNA reads as TGTGCCAGTAGTGCCCTTACTTTGAGAGAGGGCAAAAACATTCAGTACTTC.

The rearrangement links TRBV30 to TRBJ2-3; 7 bases are shared with TRBD1. Looked up from germline, CDR1 is GTSNPN and CDR2 is SVGIG (reference sequence). CDR3 length: 13 amino acids. V lost 3 bases, J lost 4 bases, and 4 bases stayed unmatched. As DNA, the CDR3 is TGTGCCTGGAGCCGAGGGGGCGCAGATACGCAGTATTTT. This codes for CAWSRGGADTQYF.

The rearrangement uses TRBV5-4 and TRBJ2-2; the D gene is possibly TRBD2 (6 bases). The germline V gene encodes CDR1 SGHNT and CDR2 YYREEE (reference sequence). The CDR3 runs 14 residues. V lost 6 bases to trimming and J lost 5 bases, with 14 bases between them. Here the CDR3 DNA reads TGTGCCAGCACATCCGGGACTCGAACCGGGGAGCTGTTTTTT. This translates into CASTSGTRTGELFF.

The chain couples TRBV7-9 to TRBJ1-1; 9 bases are shared with TRBD1. CDR1 and CDR2 from the germline V gene are SEHNR and FQNEAQ (reference sequence). The ends lost 4 bases at V and 5 bases at J; junction bases unmatched: 14. The CDR3 has 17 amino acids. CDR3 DNA sequence: TGTGCCAGCAGCTCTAGCCCGGACAGGGGCGTTCCGACTGAAGCTTTCTTT. Translation: CASSSSPDRGVPTEAFF.